Each of the 5 T cell receptor beta chains below was sequenced from the same sample in a study of shared clonotypes between healthy human individuals. This table comes from immunoSEQ multiplex PCR, and its TCRdb copy is limited to in-frame clones, with some not included. The table has over a million clones, roughly 95% seen once. Sequencing was carried out using naive CD4+ T cells sorted from blood. Subset reported: CD45RA+ positively selected. All receptors come from a man younger than 45 in good health.

This clone was recorded once. This rearrangement joins TRBV28 to TRBJ2-5; TRBD1 is a possible D gene (5 bases). Trimming removed 2 bases from V and 4 bases from J, with 17 bases in between. Germline lookup yields CDR1 MDHEN and CDR2 SYDVKM. This CDR3 contains 16 residues. CDR3 DNA: TGTGCCAGCAGTTTAATCCTTGGGGCAGGGCTAGAGACCCAGTACTTC. This sequence encodes CASSLILGAGLETQYF.

This chain uses TRBV5-1 with TRBJ2-3; D uncertain. This CDR3 has 13 residues. Per the germline V gene, CDR1 is SGHRS and CDR2 is YFSETQ. The V and J ends lost 5 bases and 2 bases respectively, with 9 bases between them. In nucleotides, the CDR3 is TGCGCCAGCAGTCCCGGAAACACAGATACGCAGTATTTT. Protein sequence: CASSPGNTDTQYF.

The chain is built from TRBV18 and TRBJ2-1; 10 positions match TRBD1. Germline-derived CDR1 and CDR2 are KGHSH and LQKENI. The trim removed 3 bases at V and 7 bases at J, leaving 6 bases unmatched. The CDR3 extends over 15 amino acids. The DNA of the CDR3 is TGTGCCAGCTCACCGCGGGACAGGGGAGGAAATGAGCAGTTCTTC. Its protein product is CASSPRDRGGNEQFF.

The V gene is TRBV5-1, the J gene TRBJ2-1; D may correspond to TRBD1 or TRBD2 (5 bases each). V was trimmed by 5 bases and J by 6 bases, leaving 12 bases between them. CDR3 length: 13 residues. In germline, CDR1 is SGHRS, CDR2 YFSETQ. CDR3 DNA: TGCGCCAGCAGGGGGGTAGAGATCAATGAGCAGTTCTTC. It codes for CASRGVEINEQFF.

V usage is TRBV18 and J usage is TRBJ2-7, with TRBD2 matching over 9 bases. The CDR3 consists of 19 residues. CDR1 KGHSH and CDR2 LQKENI come from the germline V gene. J lost 3 bases, V lost 3 bases, and 18 bases had no gene match. The CDR3 here is CASSPLPAGGEKVNYEQYF. CDR3 coding DNA: TGTGCCAGCTCACCTTTGCCCGCGGGGGGGGAAAAGGTCAACTACGAGCAGTACTTC. Drawing the rest from reference TRBV18 and TRBJ2-7, the complete variable domain is NAGVMQNPRHLVRRRGQEARLRCSPMKGHSHVYWYRQLPEEGLKFMVYLQKENIIDESGMPKERFSAEFPKEGPSILRIQQVVRGDSAAYFCASSPLPAGGEKVNYEQYFGPGTRLTVT.